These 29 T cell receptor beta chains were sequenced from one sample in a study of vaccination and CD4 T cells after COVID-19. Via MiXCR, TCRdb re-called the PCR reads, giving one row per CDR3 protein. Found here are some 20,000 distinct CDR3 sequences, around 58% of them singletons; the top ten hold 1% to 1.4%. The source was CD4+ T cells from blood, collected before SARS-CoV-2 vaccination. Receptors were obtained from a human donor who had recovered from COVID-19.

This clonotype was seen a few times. CDR3 sequence: CASIPRTGFTNTEAFF. CDR3 DNA sequence: TGTGCCAGCATCCCCAGGACAGGCTTCACGAACACTGAAGCTTTCTTT. This chain uses TRBV6-2 or TRBV6-3 with TRBJ1-1, with 7 positions matching TRBD1. This CDR3 is 16 amino acids long. Trimming removed 7 bases from V and 1 base from J; junction bases left unmatched: 12. Germline CDR1 reads MNHEY; CDR2 reads SVGEGT.

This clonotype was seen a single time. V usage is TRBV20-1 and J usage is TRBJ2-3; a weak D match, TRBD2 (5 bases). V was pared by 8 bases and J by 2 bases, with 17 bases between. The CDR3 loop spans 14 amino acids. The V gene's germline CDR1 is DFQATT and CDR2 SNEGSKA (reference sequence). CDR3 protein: CSLEGPFDTDTQYF. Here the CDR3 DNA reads TGCAGTCTCGAGGGCCCTTTCGACACAGATACGCAGTATTTT.

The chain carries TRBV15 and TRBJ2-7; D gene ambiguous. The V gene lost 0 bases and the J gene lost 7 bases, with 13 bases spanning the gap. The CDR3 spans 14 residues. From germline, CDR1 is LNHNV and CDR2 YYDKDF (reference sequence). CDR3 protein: CATSREAGLGEQYF. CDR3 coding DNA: TGTGCCACCAGCAGAGAGGCAGGTCTGGGGGAGCAGTACTTC.

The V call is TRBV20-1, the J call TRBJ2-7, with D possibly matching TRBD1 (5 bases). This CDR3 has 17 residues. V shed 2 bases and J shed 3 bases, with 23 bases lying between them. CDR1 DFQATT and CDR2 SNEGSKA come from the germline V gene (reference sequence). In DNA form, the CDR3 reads TGCAGTGCTAGAATGGGAAGGGGCCAGGTCCCTTTCTACGAGCAGTACTTC. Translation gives CSARMGRGQVPFYEQYF.

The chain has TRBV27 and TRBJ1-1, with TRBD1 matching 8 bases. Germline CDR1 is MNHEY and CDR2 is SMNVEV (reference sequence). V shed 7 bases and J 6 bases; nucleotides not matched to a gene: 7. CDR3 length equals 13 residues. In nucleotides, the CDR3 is TGTGCCAGCAAGACGGGACAGGTGCCTGAAGCTTTCTTT. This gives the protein CASKTGQVPEAFF.

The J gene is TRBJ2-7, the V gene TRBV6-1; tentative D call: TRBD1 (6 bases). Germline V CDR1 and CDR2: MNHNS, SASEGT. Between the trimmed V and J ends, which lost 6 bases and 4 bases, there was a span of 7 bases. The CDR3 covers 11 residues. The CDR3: CASSRGYEQYF. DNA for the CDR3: TGTGCCAGCAGCAGGGGTTACGAGCAGTACTTC.

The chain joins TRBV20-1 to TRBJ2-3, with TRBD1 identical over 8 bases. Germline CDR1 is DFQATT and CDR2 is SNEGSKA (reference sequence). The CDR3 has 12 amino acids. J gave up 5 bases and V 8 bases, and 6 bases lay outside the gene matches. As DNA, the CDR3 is TGCAGTCTAGGACAGGGTGAAGATACGCAGTATTTT. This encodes CSLGQGEDTQYF.

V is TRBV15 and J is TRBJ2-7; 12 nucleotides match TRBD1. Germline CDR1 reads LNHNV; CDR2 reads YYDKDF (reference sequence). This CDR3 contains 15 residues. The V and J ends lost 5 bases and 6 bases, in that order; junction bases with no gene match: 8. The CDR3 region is CATSGRDRGLFEQYF. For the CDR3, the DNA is TGTGCCACCAGCGGGCGGGACAGGGGGCTTTTCGAGCAGTACTTC.

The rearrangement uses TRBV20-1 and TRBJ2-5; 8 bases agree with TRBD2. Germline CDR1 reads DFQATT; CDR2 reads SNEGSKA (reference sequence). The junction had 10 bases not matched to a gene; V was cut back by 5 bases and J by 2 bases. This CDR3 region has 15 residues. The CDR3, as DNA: TGCAGTGCTTCTCCCTATACTAGCGGACAAGAGACCCAGTACTTC. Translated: CSASPYTSGQETQYF.

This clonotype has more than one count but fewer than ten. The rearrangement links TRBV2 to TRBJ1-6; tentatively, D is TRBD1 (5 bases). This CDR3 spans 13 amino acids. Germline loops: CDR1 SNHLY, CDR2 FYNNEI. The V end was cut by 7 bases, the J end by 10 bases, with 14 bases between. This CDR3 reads CASMGGLASPLHF. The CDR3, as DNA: TGTGCCAGCATGGGGGGTCTAGCCTCACCCCTCCACTTT.

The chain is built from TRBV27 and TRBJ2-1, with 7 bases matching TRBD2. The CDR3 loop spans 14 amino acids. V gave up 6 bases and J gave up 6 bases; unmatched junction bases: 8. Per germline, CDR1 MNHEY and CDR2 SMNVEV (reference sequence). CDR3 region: CASSPWTSFNEQFF. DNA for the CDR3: TGTGCCAGCAGCCCCTGGACTAGTTTCAATGAGCAGTTCTTC.

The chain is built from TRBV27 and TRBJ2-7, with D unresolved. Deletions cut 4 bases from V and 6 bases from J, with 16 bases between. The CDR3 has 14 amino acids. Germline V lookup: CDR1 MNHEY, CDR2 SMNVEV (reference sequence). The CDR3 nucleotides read TGTGCCAGCAGTTCGCGACTGAGTTTTGGCGAGCAGTACTTC. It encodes CASSSRLSFGEQYF.

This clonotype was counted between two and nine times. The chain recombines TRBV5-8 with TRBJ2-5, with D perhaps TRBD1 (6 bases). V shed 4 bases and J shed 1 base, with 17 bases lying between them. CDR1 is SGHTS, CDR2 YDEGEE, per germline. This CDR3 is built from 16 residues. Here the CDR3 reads CASSPGTRTSQETQYF. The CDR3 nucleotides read TGTGCCAGCAGCCCCGGGACACGAACCTCCCAAGAGACCCAGTACTTC.

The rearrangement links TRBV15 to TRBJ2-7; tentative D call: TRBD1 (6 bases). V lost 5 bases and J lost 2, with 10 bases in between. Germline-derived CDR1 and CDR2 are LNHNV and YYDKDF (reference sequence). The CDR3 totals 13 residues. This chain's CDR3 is CATSGDTTYEQYF. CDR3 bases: TGTGCCACCAGCGGGGACACCACCTACGAGCAGTACTTC.

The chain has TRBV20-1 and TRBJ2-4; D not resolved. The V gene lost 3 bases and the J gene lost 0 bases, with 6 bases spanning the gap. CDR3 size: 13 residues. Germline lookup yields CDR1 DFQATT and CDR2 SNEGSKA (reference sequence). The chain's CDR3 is CSASELAKNIQYF. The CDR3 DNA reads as TGCAGTGCTAGCGAACTAGCCAAAAACATTCAGTACTTC.

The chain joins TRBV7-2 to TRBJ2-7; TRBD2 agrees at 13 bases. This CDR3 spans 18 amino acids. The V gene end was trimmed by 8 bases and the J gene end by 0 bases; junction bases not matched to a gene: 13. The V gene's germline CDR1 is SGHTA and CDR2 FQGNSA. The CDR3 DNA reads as TGTGCCAGCTCAACCGGGACTAGCGGGATTACCACCTCCTACGAGCAGTACTTC. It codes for CASSTGTSGITTSYEQYF.

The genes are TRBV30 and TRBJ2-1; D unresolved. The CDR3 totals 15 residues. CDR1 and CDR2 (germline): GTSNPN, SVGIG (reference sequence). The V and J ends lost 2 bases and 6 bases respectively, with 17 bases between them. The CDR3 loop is CAWSRLGLTSNEQFF. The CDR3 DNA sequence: TGTGCCTGGAGTAGACTGGGTCTAACGTCCAATGAGCAGTTCTTC.

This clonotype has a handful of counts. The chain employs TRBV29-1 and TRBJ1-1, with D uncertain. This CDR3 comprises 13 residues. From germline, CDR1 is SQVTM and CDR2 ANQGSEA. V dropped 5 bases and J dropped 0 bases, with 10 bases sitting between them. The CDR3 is CSVSPGLNTEAFF. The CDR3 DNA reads TGCAGCGTTTCTCCAGGACTGAACACTGAAGCTTTCTTT.

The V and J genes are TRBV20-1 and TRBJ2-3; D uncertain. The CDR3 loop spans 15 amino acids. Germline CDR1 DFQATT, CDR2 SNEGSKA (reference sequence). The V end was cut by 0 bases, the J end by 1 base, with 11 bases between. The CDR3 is CSARDPAAGTDTQYF. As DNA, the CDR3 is TGCAGTGCTAGAGATCCTGCGGCTGGCACAGATACGCAGTATTTT.

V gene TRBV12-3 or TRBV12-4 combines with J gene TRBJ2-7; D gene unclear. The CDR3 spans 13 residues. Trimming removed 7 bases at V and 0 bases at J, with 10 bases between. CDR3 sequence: CASKGPVSYEQYF. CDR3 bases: TGTGCCAGCAAAGGACCGGTCTCCTACGAGCAGTACTTC.

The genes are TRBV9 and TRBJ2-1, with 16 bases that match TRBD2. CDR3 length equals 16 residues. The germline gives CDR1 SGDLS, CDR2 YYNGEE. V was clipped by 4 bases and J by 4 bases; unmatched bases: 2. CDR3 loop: CASSQGLAGGYNEQFF. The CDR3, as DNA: TGTGCCAGCAGCCAGGGACTAGCGGGAGGGTACAATGAGCAGTTCTTC. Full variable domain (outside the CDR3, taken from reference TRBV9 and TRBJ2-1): DSGVTQTPKHLITATGQRVTLRCSPRSGDLSVYWYQQSLDQGLQFLIQYYNGEERAKGNILERFSAQQFPDLHSELNLSSLELGDSALYFCASSQGLAGGYNEQFFGPGTRLTVL.

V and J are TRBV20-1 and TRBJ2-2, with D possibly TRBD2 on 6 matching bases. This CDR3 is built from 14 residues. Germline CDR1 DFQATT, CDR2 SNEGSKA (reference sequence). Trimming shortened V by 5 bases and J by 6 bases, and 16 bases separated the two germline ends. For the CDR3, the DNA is TGCAGTGCTGGTCAGACGGAGGGCGCCGGGGAGCTGTTTTTT. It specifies CSAGQTEGAGELFF.

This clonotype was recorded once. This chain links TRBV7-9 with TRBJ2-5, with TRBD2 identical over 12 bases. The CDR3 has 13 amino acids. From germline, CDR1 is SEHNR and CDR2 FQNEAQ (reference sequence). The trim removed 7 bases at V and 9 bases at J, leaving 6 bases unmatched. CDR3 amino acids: CASIFLAGGPQYF. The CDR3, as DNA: TGTGCCAGCATCTTCCTAGCGGGAGGGCCCCAGTACTTC.

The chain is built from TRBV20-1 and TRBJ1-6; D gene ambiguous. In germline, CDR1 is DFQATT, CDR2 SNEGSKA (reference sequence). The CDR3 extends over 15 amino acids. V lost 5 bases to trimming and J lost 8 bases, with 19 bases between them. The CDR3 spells CSASPRIIGDSPLHF. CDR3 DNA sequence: TGCAGTGCTTCTCCCCGGATTATTGGGGATTCACCCCTCCACTTT.

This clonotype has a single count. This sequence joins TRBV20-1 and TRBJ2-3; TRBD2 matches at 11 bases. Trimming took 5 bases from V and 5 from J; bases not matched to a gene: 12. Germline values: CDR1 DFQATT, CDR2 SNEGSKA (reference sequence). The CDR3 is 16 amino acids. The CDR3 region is CSAPQPLAGAGDTQYF. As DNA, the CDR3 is TGCAGTGCTCCCCAGCCACTAGCGGGAGCCGGAGATACGCAGTATTTT.

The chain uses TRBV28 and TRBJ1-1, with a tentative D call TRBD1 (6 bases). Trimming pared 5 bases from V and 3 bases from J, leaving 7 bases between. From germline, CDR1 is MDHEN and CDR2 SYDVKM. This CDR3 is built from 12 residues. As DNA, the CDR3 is TGTGCCAGCAGTCCAGGGGACACTGAAGCTTTCTTT. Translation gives CASSPGDTEAFF.

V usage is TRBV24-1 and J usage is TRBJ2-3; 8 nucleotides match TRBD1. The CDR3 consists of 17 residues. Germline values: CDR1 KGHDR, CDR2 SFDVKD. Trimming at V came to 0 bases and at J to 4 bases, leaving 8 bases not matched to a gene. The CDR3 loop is CATSDLHGQGAADTQYF. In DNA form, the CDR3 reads TGTGCCACCAGTGATTTGCATGGGCAGGGGGCTGCAGATACGCAGTATTTT.

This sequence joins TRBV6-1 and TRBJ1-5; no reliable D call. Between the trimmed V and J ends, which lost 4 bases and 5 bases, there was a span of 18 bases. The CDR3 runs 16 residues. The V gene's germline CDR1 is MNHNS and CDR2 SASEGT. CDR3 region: CASSAGTPGPHQPQHF. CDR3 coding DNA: TGTGCCAGCAGTGCGGGCACCCCCGGGCCTCATCAGCCCCAGCATTTT.

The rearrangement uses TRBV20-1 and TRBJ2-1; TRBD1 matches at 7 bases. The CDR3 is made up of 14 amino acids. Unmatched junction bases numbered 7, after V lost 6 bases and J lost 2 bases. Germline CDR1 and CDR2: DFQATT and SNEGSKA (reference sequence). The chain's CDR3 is CSARRGTAYNEQFF. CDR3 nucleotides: TGCAGTGCCCGCAGGGGGACCGCCTACAATGAGCAGTTCTTC.